In its sample, the clone carrying this T cell receptor beta chain was seen a few times. The data were obtained in a study of regulatory T cells in long-lasting Graves disease. Study details: Less than 3 months of antithyroid drugs had been taken by newly diagnosed Graves' patients.

Described time point: newly diagnosed GD, antithyroid drugs for less than 3 months. Isolated PBMC RNA provided the starting material for the TCR library. An endocrinology department in Xi'an, China, supplied the patients. For TCR beta, libraries came from iRepertoire HTBI primers and Arm-PCR of CDR3 regions. TCRdb itself ran the multiplex PCR reads through MiXCR, one entry per CDR3 protein. The top ten clones hold around 17% of a sample with 350,000 to 550,000 distinct CDR3 sequences, about 16% of them seen once. Per the germline V gene, CDR1 is LNHNV and CDR2 is YYDKDF (reference sequence). The CDR3 runs to 16 residues. J gave up 4 bases and V 1 base, and 5 bases lay outside the gene matches. The sample was also reused in another study, on T cells in Graves' hyperthyroidism and ophthalmopathy.

The receptor comes from a woman younger than 45 with Graves disease. The chain employs TRBV15 and TRBJ2-1, with TRBD2 matching over 9 bases. The source material was peripheral blood mononuclear cells (PBMCs), sampled at new diagnosis, from a patient treated with antithyroid drugs. In nucleotides, the CDR3 is TGTGCCACCAGCAGAGGTGCGGGAGGGGGTTACAATGAGCAGTTCTTC. Its protein product is CATSRGAGGGYNEQFF.